The 6 T cell receptor beta chains in this list originate from one sample, sequenced in a study of cytomegalovirus exposure and HLA in healthy donors. Amplification used 60 Vbeta primers and 13 Jbeta primers. Assay: immunoSEQ multiplex PCR; the TCRdb copy retains only in-frame clones and omits some. The sample includes roughly 100,000 clones, under 80% of them seen just once. What was sequenced was PBMCs. These receptors all come from a woman aged 40 to 50 in good health and CMV-seropositive.

The rearrangement links TRBV28 to TRBJ2-7, with D hard to call. The CDR3 loop spans 12 amino acids. From germline, CDR1 is MDHEN and CDR2 SYDVKM. V shed 6 bases and J shed 2 bases, with 8 bases lying between them. The CDR3 nucleotides read TGTGCCAGCAGCCGCTCTACCTACGAGCAGTACTTC. Its protein product is CASSRSTYEQYF.

The chain links TRBV20-1 to TRBJ1-1; 7 bases agree with TRBD1. The CDR3 extends over 11 amino acids. Germline lookup yields CDR1 DFQATT and CDR2 SNEGSKA (reference sequence). CDR3 bases: TGCAGACCTCGACAGGGCGATGAAGCTTTCTTT. Translation: CRPRQGDEAFF.

The rearrangement uses TRBV27 and TRBJ1-1; maybe TRBD1 (6 bases). In germline, CDR1 is MNHEY, CDR2 SMNVEV (reference sequence). V shed 7 bases and J shed 1 base, with 10 bases lying between them. This CDR3 contains 13 residues. In nucleotides, the CDR3 is TGTGCCAGCAAGGGGGTCAGGAACACTGAAGCTTTCTTT. Protein sequence: CASKGVRNTEAFF.

This rearrangement joins TRBV11-2 to TRBJ1-6; 10 bases map to TRBD1. Germline CDR1 SGHAT, CDR2 FQNNGV. The trim removed 6 bases at V and 7 bases at J, leaving 6 bases unmatched. The CDR3 covers 15 residues. The CDR3 here is CASSPGQGENSPLHF. CDR3 DNA sequence: TGTGCCAGCAGTCCCGGACAGGGGGAGAATTCACCCCTCCACTTT.

This clone was detected once. J is TRBJ1-4 and V is TRBV15; 8 positions match TRBD1. Germline values: CDR1 LNHNV, CDR2 YYDKDF (reference sequence). After removal of 1 base from V and 7 bases from J, the junction contained 5 bases not matched to a gene. The length of the CDR3 is 15 residues. The DNA for the CDR3 is TGTGCCACCAGCAGAGCACAGGGGGTTAGTGAAAAACTGTTTTTT. The encoded protein is CATSRAQGVSEKLFF.

The genes are TRBV7-8 and TRBJ2-1; 7 positions agree with TRBD1. The CDR3 runs to 16 residues. Trimming at V came to 0 bases and at J to 6 bases, leaving 8 bases not matched to a gene. In germline, CDR1 is SGHVS, CDR2 FQNEAQ. In nucleotides, the CDR3 is TGTGCCAGCAGCTTAGCGTACAGGGGTGAGGGCAATGAGCAGTTCTTC. This gives the protein CASSLAYRGEGNEQFF. Using reference TRBV7-8 and TRBJ2-1 for the parts outside the CDR3, the full variable domain is GAGVSQSPRYKVAKRGQDVALRCDPISGHVSLFWYQQALGQGPEFLTYFQNEAQLDKSGLPSDRFFAERPEGSVSTLKIQRTQQEDSAVYLCASSLAYRGEGNEQFFGPGTRLTVL.